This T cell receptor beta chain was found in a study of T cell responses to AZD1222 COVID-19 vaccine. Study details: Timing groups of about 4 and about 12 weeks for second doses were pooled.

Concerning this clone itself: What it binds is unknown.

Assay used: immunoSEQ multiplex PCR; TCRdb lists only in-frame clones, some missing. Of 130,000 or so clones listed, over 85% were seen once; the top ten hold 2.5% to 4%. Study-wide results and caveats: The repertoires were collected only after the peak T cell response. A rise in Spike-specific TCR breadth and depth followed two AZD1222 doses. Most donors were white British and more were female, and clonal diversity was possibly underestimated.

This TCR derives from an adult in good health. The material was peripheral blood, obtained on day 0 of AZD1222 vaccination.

The CDR3 nucleotides read TGTGCCAGCAGCCTCTCACCGGGGGGTGGCACTGAAGCTTTCTTT. Protein product: CASSLSPGGGTEAFF. V is TRBV11-2 and J is TRBJ1-1, with D possibly matching TRBD1 (5 bases). Germline loops: CDR1 SGHAT, CDR2 FQNNGV. V lost 5 bases and J 4 bases, leaving 17 bases between the germline ends. The CDR3 sequence is 15 residues long.